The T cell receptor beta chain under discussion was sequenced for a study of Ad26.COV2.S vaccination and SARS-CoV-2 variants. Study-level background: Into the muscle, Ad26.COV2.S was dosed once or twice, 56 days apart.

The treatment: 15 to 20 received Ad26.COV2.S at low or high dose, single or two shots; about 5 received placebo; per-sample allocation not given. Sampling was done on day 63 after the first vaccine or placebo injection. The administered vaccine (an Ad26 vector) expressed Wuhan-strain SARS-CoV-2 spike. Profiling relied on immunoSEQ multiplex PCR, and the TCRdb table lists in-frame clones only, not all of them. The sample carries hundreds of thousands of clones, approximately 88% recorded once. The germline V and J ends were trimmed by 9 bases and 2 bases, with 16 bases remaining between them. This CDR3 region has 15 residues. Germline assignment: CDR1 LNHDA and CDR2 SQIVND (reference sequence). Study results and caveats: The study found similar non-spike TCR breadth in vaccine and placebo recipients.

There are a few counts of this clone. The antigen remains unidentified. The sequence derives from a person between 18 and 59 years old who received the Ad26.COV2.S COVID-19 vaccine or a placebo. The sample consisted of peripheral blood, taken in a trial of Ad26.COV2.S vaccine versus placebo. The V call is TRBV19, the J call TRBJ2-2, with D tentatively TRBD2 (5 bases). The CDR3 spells CASARRDTNTGELFF. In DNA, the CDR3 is TGTGCCAGCGCGAGACGGGATACTAACACCGGGGAGCTGTTTTTT.